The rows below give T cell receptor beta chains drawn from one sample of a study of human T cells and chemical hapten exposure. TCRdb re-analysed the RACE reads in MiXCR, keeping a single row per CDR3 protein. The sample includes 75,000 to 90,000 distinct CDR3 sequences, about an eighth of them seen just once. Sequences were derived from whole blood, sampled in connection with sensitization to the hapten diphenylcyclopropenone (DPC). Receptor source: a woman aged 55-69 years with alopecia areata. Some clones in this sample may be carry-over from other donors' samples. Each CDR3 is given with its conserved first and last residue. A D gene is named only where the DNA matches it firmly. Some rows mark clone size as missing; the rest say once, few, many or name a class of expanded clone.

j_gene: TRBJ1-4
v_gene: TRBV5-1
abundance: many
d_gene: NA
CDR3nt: TGCGCCAGCAGCACCGCACAGGGATATAATGAAAAACTGTTTTTT
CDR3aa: CASSTAQGYNEKLFF

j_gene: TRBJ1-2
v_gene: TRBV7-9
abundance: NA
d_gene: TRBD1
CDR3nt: TGTGCCAGCAGCTCCGGGACAGGGGGTTATGGCTACACCTTC
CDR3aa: CASSSGTGGYGYTF

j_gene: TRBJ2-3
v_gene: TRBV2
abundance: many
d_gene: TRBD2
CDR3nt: TGTGCCAGCAGAACCGGGACTAGCGGGCATGGCGCAGATACGCAGTATTTT
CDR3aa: CASRTGTSGHGADTQYF

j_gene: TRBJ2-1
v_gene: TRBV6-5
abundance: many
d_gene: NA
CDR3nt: TGTGCCAGCAGTAACCAGGAGGGTTCGGATGAGCAGTTCTTC
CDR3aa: CASSNQEGSDEQFF

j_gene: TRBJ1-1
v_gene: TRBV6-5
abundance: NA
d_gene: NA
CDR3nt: TGTGCCAGCAGAGGAGCCGGGCACAGGACCGAAGCTTTCTTT
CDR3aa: CASRGAGHRTEAFF

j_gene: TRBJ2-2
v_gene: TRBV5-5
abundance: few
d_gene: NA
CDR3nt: TGTGCCAGCAGCTTGGGTCCAACCCGGAACACCGGGGAGCTGTTTTTT
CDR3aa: CASSLGPTRNTGELFF

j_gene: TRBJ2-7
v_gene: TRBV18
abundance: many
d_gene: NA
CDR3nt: TGTGCCAGCTCACCGACATTCCTCTCCTACGAGCAGTACTTC
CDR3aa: CASSPTFLSYEQYF

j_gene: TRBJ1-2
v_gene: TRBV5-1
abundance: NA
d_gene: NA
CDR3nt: TGCGCCAGCAGCTTGGGCAGGATGAACTATGGCTACACCTTC
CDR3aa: CASSLGRMNYGYTF

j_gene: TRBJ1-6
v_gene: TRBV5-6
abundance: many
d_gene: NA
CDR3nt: TGTGCCAGCAGCCTGGCGATATTGAGCTCACCCCTCCACTTT
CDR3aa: CASSLAILSSPLHF

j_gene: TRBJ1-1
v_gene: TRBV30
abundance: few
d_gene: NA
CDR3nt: TGTGCCTGGAGTCCCCGGGGGTTTGAAGCTTTCTTT
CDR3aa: CAWSPRGFEAFF

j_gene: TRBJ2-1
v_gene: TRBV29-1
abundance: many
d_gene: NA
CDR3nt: TGCAGCGTTATAGAGGGGGGGAGCTCCTACAATGAGCAGTTCTTC
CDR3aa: CSVIEGGSSYNEQFF

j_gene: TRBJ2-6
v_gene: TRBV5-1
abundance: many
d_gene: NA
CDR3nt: TGCGCCAGCTCTGGGGCCAACGTCCTGACTTTC
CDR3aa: CASSGANVLTF

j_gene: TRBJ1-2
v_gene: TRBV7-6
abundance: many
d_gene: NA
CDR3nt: TGTGCCAGCAGCTTAGTTCCGGGGGAGGGCTATGGCTACACCTTC
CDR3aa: CASSLVPGEGYGYTF

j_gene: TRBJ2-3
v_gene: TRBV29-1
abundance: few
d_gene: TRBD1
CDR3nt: TGCAGCGTTGCCAGAACAGGGGCTAGCACAGATACGCAGTATTTT
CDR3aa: CSVARTGASTDTQYF

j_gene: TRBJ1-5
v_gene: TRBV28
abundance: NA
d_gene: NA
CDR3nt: TGTGCCACCGGTGGGGGGTCTCAGCCCCAGCATTTT
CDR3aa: CATGGGSQPQHF

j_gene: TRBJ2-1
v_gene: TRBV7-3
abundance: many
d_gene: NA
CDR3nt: TGTGCCAGCAGACCCATCGGGGGCCTAGGAAATGAGCAGTTCTTC
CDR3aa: CASRPIGGLGNEQFF

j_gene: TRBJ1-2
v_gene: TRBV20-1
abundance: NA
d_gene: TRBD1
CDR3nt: TGCAGTGCCAGCCTACAGGGGGGAACCGCTAACTATGGCTACACCTTC
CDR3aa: CSASLQGGTANYGYTF

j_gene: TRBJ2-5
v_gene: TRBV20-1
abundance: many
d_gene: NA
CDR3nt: TGCAGTGCAGCCCAAGGGTTATCCCAAGAGACCCAGTACTTC
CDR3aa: CSAAQGLSQETQYF

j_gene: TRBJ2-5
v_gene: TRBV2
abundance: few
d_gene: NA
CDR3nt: TGTGCCAGCACCTTGGAAGAGACCCAGTACTTC
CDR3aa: CASTLEETQYF

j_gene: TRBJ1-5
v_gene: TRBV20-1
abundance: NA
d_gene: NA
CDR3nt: TGCAGTGCTAGATCCGGGTATAGCAATCAGCCCCAGCATTTT
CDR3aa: CSARSGYSNQPQHF

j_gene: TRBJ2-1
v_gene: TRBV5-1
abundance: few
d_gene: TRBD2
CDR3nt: TGCGCCAGCAGCTTGGCGGGGACTAATAGAGGCAGTGAGCAGTTCTTC
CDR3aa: CASSLAGTNRGSEQFF

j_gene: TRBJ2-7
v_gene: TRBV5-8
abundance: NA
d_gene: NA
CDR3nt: TGTGCCAGCAGCCACTACGGACAGCCCGGCGAGCAGTACTTC
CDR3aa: CASSHYGQPGEQYF

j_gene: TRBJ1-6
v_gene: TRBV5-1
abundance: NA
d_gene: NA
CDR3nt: TGCGCCAGCAGCTCGAACCTTGGACGGGGTAATTCACCCCTCCACTTT
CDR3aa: CASSSNLGRGNSPLHF

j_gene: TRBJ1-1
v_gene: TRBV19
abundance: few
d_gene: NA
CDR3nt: TGTGCCAGTAGTATAGATCTCGGTACTGAAGCTTTCTTT
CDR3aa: CASSIDLGTEAFF

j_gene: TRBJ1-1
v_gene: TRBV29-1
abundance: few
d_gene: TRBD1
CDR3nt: TGCAGCGGGCGACAGGGGGTCACTGAAGCTTTCTTT
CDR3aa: CSGRQGVTEAFF

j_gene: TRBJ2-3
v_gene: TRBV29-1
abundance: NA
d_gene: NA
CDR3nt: TGCAGCGTTGAAGGGCAAGTAGCAGATACGCAGTATTTT
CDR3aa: CSVEGQVADTQYF

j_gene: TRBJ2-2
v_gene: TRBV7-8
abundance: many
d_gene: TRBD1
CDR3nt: TGTGCCAGCAGCTTAGGACAGGGGGTTAACACCGGGGAGCTGTTTTTT
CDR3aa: CASSLGQGVNTGELFF

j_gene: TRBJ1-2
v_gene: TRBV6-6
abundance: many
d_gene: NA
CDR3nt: TGTGCCAGCAGTCTTACCCCCGGGAGTCTAGGCTATGGCTACACCTTC
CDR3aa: CASSLTPGSLGYGYTF

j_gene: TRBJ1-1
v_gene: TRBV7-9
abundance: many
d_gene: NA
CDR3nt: TGTGCCACCTTGTCCCTCCGGGGTACTGAAGCTTTCTTT
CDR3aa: CATLSLRGTEAFF

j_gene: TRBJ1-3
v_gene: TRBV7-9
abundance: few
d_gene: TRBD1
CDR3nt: TGTGCCAGCAGCTCCTGGACAGGGACTGGAAACACCATATATTTT
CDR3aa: CASSSWTGTGNTIYF

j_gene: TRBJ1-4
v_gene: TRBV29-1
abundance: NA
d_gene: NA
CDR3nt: TGCAGCGTTGGTTGGGGTGTTAGTGAAAAACTGTTTTTT
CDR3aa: CSVGWGVSEKLFF

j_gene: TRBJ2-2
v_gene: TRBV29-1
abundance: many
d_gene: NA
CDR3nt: TGCAGCGTTGAAGGGGGCAACACCGGGGAGCTGTTTTTT
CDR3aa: CSVEGGNTGELFF

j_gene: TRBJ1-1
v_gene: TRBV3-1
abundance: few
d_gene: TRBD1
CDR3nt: TGTGCCAGCAGCCCGCGGACAGGGGGCGCGTTCTGGACTGAAGCTTTCTTT
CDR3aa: CASSPRTGGAFWTEAFF